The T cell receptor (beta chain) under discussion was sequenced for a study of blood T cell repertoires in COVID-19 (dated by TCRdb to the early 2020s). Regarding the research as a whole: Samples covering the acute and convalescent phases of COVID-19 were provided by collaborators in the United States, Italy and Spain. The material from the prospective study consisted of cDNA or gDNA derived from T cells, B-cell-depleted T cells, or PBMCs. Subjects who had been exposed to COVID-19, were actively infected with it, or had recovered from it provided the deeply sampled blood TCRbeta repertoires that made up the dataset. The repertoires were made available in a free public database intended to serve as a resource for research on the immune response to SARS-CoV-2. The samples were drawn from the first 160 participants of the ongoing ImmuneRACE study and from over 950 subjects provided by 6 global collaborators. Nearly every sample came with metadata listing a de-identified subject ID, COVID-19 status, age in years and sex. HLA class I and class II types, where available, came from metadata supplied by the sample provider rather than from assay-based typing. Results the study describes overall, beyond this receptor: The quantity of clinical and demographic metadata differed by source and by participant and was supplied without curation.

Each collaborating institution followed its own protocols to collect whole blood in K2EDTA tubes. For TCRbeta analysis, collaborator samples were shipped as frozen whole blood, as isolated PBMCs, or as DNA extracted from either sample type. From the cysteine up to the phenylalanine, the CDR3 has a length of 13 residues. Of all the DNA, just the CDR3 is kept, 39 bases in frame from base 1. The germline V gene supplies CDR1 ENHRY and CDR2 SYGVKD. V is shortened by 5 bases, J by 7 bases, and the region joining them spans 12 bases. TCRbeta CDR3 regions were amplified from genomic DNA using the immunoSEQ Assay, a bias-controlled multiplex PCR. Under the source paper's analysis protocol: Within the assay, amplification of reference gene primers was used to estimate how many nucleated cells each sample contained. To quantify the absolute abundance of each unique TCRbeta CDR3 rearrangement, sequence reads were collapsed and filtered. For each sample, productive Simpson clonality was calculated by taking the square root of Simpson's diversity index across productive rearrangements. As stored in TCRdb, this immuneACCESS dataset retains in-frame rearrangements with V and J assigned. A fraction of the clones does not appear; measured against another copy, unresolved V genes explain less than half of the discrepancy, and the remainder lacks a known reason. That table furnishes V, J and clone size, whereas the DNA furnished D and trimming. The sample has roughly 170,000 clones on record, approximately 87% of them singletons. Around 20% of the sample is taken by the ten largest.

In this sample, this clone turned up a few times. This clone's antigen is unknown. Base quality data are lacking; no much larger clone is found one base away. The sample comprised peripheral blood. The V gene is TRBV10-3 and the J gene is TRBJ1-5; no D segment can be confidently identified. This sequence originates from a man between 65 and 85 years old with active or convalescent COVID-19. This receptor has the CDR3 CAISREGQQPQHF. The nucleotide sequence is TGTGCCATCAGTCGCGAGGGTCAGCAGCCCCAGCATTTT.